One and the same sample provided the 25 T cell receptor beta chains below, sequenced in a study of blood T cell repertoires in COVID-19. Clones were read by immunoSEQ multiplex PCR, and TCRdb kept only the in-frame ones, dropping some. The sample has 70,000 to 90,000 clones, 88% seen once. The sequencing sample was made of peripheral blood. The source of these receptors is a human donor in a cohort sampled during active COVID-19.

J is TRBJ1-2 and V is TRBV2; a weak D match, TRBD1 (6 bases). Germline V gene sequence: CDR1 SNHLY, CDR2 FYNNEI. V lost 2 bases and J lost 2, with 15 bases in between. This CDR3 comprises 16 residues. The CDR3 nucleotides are TGTGCCAGCAGTGAACCCCCCGGGCAGGGGAACTATGGCTACACCTTC. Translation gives CASSEPPGQGNYGYTF.

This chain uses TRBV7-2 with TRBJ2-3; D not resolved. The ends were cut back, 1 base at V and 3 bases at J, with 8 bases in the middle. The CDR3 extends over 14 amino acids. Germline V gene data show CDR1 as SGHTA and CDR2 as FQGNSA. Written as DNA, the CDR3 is TGTGCCAGCAGCTTAGGAGCCCGAACAGATACGCAGTATTTT. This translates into CASSLGARTDTQYF.

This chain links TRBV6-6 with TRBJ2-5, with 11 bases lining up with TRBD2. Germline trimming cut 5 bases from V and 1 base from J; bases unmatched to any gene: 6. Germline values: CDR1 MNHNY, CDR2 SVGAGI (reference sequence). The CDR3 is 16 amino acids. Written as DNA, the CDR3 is TGTGCCAGCAGTCCGCCGGGACTAGCGGCCCAAGAGACCCAGTACTTC. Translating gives CASSPPGLAAQETQYF.

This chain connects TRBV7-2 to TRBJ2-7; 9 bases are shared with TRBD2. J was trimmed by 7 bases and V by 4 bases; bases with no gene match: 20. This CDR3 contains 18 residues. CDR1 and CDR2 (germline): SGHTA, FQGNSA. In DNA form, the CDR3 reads TGTGCCAGCAGCTCTCTGGGCGGGGGGGCCATACCCGGACGGGAGCAGTACTTC. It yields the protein CASSSLGGGAIPGREQYF.

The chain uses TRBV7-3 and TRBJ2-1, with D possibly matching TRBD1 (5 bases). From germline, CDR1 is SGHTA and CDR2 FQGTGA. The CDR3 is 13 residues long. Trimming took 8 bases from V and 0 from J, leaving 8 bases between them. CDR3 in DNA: TGTGCCAGCGGTCAGGGCTCCTACAATGAGCAGTTCTTC. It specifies CASGQGSYNEQFF.

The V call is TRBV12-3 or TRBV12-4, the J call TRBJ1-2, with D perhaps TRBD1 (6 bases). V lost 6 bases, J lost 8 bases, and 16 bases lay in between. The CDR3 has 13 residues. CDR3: CASSPNRVQGYTF. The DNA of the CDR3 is TGTGCCAGCAGCCCCAACAGGGTACAAGGCTACACCTTC.

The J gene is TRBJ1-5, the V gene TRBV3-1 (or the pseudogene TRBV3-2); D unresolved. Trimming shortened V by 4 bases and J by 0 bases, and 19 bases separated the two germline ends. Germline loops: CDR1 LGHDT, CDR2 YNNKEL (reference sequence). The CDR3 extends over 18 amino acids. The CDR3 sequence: CASSLEISGEDSNQPQHF. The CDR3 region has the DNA TGTGCCAGCAGCCTCGAAATCAGCGGAGAGGATAGCAATCAGCCCCAGCATTTT.

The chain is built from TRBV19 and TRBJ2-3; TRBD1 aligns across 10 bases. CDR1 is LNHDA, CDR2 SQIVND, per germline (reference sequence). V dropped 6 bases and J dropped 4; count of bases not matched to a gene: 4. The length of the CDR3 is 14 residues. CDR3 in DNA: TGTGCCAGTAGGAGACAGGGGGCGGCAGATACGCAGTATTTT. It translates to CASRRQGAADTQYF.

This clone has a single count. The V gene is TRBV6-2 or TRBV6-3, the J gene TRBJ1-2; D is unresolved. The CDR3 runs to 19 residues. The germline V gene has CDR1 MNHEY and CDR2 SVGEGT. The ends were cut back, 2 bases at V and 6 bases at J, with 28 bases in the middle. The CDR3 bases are TGTGCCAGCAGTTACCCACACAATCGAGGATTCCGAGGGAGTGATGGCTACACCTTC. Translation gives CASSYPHNRGFRGSDGYTF.

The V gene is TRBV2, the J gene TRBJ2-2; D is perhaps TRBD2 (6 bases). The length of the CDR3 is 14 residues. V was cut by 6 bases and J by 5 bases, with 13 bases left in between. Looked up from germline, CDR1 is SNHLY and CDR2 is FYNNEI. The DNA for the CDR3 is TGTGCCAGCAGGGGGGGAAAGGGGACCGGGGAGCTGTTTTTT. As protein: CASRGGKGTGELFF.

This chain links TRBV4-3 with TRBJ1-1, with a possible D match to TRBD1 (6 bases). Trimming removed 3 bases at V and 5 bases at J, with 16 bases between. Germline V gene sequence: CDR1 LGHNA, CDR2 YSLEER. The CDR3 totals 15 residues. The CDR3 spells CASSQTAGTNTEAFF. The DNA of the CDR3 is TGCGCCAGCAGCCAGACAGCCGGGACAAATACTGAAGCTTTCTTT.

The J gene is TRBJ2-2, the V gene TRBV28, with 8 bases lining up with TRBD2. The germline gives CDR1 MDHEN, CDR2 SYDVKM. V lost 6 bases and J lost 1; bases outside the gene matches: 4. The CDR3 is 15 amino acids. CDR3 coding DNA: TGTGCCAGCAGCCCCGGGACTAGGAACACCGGGGAGCTGTTTTTT. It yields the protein CASSPGTRNTGELFF.

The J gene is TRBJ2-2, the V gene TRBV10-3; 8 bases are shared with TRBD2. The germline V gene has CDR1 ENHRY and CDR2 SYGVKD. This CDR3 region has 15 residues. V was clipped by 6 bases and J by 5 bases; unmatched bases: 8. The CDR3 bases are TGTGCCATCAGGTCGACTAGCGTGCCGACCGGGGAGCTGTTTTTT. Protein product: CAIRSTSVPTGELFF.

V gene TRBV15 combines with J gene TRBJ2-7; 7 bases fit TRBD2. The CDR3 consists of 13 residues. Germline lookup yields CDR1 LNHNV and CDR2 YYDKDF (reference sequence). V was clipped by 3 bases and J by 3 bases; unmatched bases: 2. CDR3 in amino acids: CATSRGRDYEQYF. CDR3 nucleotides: TGTGCCACCAGCAGGGGGAGGGACTACGAGCAGTACTTC.

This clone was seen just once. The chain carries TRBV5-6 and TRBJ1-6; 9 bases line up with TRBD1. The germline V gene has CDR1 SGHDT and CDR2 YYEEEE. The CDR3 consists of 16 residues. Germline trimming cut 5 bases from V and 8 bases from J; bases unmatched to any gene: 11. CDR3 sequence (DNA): TGTGCCAGCAGTCCCGGGACAGGGCGTTCCCATTCACCCCTCCACTTT. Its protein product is CASSPGTGRSHSPLHF.

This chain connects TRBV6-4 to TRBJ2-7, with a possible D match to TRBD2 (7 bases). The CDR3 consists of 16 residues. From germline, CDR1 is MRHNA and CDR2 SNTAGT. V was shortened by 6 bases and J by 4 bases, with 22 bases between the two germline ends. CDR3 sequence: CASRAGRGALPYEQYF. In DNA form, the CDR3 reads TGTGCCAGCAGGGCCGGCCGGGGGGCATTACCGTACGAGCAGTACTTC.

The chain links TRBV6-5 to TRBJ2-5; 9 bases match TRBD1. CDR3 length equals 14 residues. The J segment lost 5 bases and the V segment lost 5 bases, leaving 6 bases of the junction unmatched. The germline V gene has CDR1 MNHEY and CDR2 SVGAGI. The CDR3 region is CASSPDRGRETQYF. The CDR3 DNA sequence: TGTGCCAGCAGTCCTGACAGGGGGAGGGAGACCCAGTACTTC.

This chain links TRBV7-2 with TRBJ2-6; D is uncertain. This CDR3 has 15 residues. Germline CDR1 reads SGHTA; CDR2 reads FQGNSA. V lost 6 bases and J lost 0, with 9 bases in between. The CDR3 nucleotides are TGTGCCAGCAGTCTGGTCTACTCTGGGGCCAACGTCCTGACTTTC. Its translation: CASSLVYSGANVLTF.

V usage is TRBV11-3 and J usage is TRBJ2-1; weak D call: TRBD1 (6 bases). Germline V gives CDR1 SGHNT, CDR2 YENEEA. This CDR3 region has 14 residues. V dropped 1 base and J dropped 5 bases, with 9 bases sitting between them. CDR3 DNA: TGTGCCAGCAGCTTAGTAGACAGGAACAATGAGCAGTTCTTC. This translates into CASSLVDRNNEQFF. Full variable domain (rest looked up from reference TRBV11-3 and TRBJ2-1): EAGVVQSPRYKIIEKKQPVAFWCNPISGHNTLYWYLQNLGQGPELLIRYENEEAVDDSQLPKDRFSAERLKGVDSTLKIQPAELGDSAVYLCASSLVDRNNEQFFGPGTRLTVL.

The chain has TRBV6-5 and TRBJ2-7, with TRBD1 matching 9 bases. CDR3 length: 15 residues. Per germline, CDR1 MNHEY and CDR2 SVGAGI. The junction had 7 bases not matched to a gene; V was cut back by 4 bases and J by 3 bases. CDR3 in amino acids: CASSFLLTGGYEQYF. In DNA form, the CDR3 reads TGTGCCAGCAGTTTTCTTCTGACAGGGGGCTACGAGCAGTACTTC.

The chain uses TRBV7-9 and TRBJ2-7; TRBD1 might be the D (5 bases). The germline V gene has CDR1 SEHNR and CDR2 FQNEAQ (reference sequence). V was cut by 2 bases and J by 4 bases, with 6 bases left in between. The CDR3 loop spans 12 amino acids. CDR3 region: CASSLKGYEQYF. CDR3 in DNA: TGTGCCAGCAGCTTAAAGGGGTACGAGCAGTACTTC.

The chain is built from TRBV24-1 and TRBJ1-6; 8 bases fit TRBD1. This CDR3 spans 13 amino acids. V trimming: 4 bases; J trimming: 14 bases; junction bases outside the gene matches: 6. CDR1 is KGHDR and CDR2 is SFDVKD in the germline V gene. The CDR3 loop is CATSESDRGALHF. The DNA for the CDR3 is TGTGCCACCAGTGAATCTGACAGGGGCGCCCTCCACTTT.

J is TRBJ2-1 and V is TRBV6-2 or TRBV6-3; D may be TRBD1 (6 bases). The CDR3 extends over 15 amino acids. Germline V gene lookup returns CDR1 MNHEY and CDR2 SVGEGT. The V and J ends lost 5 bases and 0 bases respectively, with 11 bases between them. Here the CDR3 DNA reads TGTGCCAGCAGTGGACAGCGTATCTCCTACAATGAGCAGTTCTTC. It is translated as CASSGQRISYNEQFF.

CDR3 coding DNA: TGTGCCAGCAGTTACCTTTTAGCGGGAGTAAAGGAGACCCAGTACTTC. Translated: CASSYLLAGVKETQYF. This chain links TRBV6-2 or TRBV6-3 with TRBJ2-5, with 9 bases lining up with TRBD2. CDR3 length: 16 residues. With 2 bases clipped from V and 5 bases from J, the junction kept 9 bases outside the gene matches. Germline CDR1 reads MNHEY; CDR2 reads SVGEGT.

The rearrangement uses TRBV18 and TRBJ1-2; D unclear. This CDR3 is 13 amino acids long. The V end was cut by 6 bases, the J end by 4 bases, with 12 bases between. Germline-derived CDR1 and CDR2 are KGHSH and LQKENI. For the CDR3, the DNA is TGTGCCAGCTCTCTATCGTCGGGCTATGGCTACACCTTC. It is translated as CASSLSSGYGYTF.